These 10 T cell receptor beta chains were all obtained from the same sample, sequenced in a study of blood T cells in healthy people across ages. A sample-barcoded 5' primer and a J-beta primer mix were used in a second PCR of roughly 7 to 11 cycles. Via MiXCR, TCRdb re-called the 5' RACE reads, giving one row per CDR3 protein. The sample has approximately 850,000 distinct CDR3 sequences, around two fifths seen once. The material sequenced was blood. Receptor source: a man aged 60 to 69 in good health.

V usage is TRBV4-2 and J usage is TRBJ2-1; no clear D. Germline assignment: CDR1 LGHNA and CDR2 YNFKEQ. V was shortened by 4 bases and J by 0 bases, with 10 bases between the two germline ends. This CDR3 is built from 15 residues. The CDR3 spells CASSPTRDSYNEQFF. Written as DNA, the CDR3 is TGTGCCAGCAGCCCAACAAGGGACTCCTACAATGAGCAGTTCTTC.

This clonotype showed up many times. The V gene is TRBV2, the J gene TRBJ2-6; maybe TRBD1 (5 bases). CDR1 is SNHLY and CDR2 is FYNNEI in the germline V gene. V was pared by 4 bases and J by 0 bases, with 7 bases between. CDR3 length: 15 amino acids. The CDR3 region is CASSVGDSGANVLTF. The CDR3, as DNA: TGTGCCAGCAGTGTAGGGGACTCTGGGGCCAACGTCCTGACTTTC. Full variable domain (rest looked up from reference TRBV2 and TRBJ2-6): EPEVTQTPSHQVTQMGQEVILRCVPISNHLYFYWYRQILGQKVEFLVSFYNNEISEKSEIFDDQFSVERPDGSNFTLKIRSTKLEDSAMYFCASSVGDSGANVLTFGAGSRLTVL.

The rearrangement uses TRBV24-1 and TRBJ2-2; D is uncertain. V shed 6 bases and J shed 8 bases, with 9 bases lying between them. Germline assignment: CDR1 KGHDR and CDR2 SFDVKD. This CDR3 spans 12 amino acids. As DNA, the CDR3 is TGTGCCACCAGTCTATACGCGGGGGAGCTGTTTTTT. Residues: CATSLYAGELFF.

This clonotype was detected many times. The chain carries TRBV27 and TRBJ1-2, with 12 bases aligning to TRBD1. Germline trimming cut 4 bases from V and 3 bases from J; bases unmatched to any gene: 3. The CDR3 has 15 residues. The germline CDR1 and CDR2 sequences are MNHEY and SMNVEV (reference sequence). Here the CDR3 DNA reads TGTGCCAGCAGTTCCGGGACAGGGGGCTACTATGGCTACACCTTC. Protein: CASSSGTGGYYGYTF.

The chain combines TRBV29-1 with TRBJ1-1; D uncertain. The V gene lost 4 bases and the J gene lost 3 bases, with 12 bases spanning the gap. The CDR3 sequence is 13 residues long. CDR1 is SQVTM, CDR2 ANQGSEA, per germline. CDR3 amino acids: CSVADGRDTEAFF. CDR3 nucleotide sequence: TGCAGCGTTGCCGACGGGAGAGACACTGAAGCTTTCTTT.

The sample holds a few counts of this clonotype. The chain joins TRBV6-5 to TRBJ2-3; D is tentatively TRBD1 or TRBD2 (6 bases each). The CDR3 contains 16 residues. The V end lost 2 bases, the J end lost 8 bases, and 20 bases lay between the germline ends. Germline V gene data show CDR1 as MNHEY and CDR2 as SVGAGI. CDR3 nucleotides: TGTGCCAGCAGTTACGGGCAAAAGGGGGGCTTTTTTACGCAGTATTTT. It yields the protein CASSYGQKGGFFTQYF.

This clonotype was seen only a few times. The chain carries TRBV27 and TRBJ1-5; no clear D. Trimming took 5 bases from V and 2 from J, leaving 10 bases between them. The germline CDR1 and CDR2 sequences are MNHEY and SMNVEV (reference sequence). There are 14 residues in the CDR3. The CDR3 reads CASSQSRGNQPQHF. The CDR3 DNA reads as TGTGCCAGCAGTCAATCAAGGGGCAATCAGCCCCAGCATTTT.

Comment on this clonotype: The germline gene is not matched at one end of the junction; a read error may be the cause. The gene calls are TRBV28 and TRBJ2-5; the D gene is possibly TRBD1 (6 bases). From germline, CDR1 is MDHEN and CDR2 SYDVKM. The CDR3 consists of 18 residues. The CDR3 DNA reads as TGTGCCAGCAGTTTCCTCCTTACCGGGACACTCGCCCGAGAGGCCCAGTACTTC. Protein sequence: CASSFLLTGTLAREAQYF. The entire variable domain, with the rest obtained from reference TRBV28 and TRBJ2-5, is as follows: DVKVTQSSRYLVKRTGEKVFLECVQDMDHENMFWYRQDPGLGLRLIYFSYDVKMKEKGDIPEGYSVSREKKERFSLILESASTNQTSMYLCASSFLLTGTLAREAQYFGPGTRLLVL.

This clonotype turned up a few times. V and J are TRBV12-3 or TRBV12-4 and TRBJ2-1, with D unresolved. Between the trimmed V and J ends, which lost 1 base and 12 bases, there was a span of 16 bases. The CDR3 is 14 residues long. Here the CDR3 DNA reads TGTGCCAGCAGTTTAGACCATGGACGCGGCGGGCAGTTCTTC. This codes for CASSLDHGRGGQFF.

This clonotype was counted a few times. This chain links TRBV20-1 with TRBJ2-7, with D possibly matching TRBD1 (5 bases). This CDR3 is built from 12 residues. V shed 6 bases and J shed 2 bases, with 11 bases lying between them. CDR1 is DFQATT, CDR2 SNEGSKA, per germline (reference sequence). DNA for the CDR3: TGCAGTGCCAGGGTCCCGACCTACGAGCAGTACTTC. Its translation is CSARVPTYEQYF.